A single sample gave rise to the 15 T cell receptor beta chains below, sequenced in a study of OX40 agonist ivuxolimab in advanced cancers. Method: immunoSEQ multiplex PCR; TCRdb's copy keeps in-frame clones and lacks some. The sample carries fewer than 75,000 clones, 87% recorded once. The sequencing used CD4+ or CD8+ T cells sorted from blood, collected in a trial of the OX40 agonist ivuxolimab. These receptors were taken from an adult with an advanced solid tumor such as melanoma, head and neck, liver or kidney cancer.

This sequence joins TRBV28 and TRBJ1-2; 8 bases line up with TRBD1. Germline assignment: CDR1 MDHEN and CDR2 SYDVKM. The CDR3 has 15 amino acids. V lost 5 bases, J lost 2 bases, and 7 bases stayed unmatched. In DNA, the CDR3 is TGTGCCAGCAGTGGACAGGGAGTCTACAACTATGGCTACACCTTC. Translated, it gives CASSGQGVYNYGYTF.

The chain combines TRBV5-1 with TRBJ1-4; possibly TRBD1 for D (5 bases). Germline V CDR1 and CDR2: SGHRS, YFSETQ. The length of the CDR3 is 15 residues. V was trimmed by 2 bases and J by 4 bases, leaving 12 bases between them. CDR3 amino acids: CASSFGARDNEKLFF. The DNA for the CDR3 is TGCGCCAGCAGCTTCGGAGCCAGGGATAATGAAAAACTGTTTTTT.

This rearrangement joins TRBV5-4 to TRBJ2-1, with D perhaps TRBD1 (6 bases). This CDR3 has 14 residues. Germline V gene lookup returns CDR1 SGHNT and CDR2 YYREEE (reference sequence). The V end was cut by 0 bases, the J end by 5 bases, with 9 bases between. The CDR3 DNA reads TGTGCCAGCAGCTTGGCCCCAGGGGACAATGAGCAGTTCTTC. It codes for CASSLAPGDNEQFF.

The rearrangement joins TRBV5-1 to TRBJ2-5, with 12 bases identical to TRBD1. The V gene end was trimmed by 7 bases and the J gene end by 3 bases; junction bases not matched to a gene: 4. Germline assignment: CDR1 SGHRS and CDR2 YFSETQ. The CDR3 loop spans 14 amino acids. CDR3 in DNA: TGCGCCAGCGGGGACAGGGGGCCGGAAGAGACCCAGTACTTC. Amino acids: CASGDRGPEETQYF.

CDR3 protein: CASSPGTGRKYEQYF. The CDR3 DNA is TGTGCCAGCAGCCCCGGGACAGGGAGGAAGTACGAGCAGTACTTC. The chain carries TRBV11-3 and TRBJ2-7, with 9 bases matching TRBD1. Germline lookup yields CDR1 SGHNT and CDR2 YENEEA. V lost 5 bases and J lost 4; bases outside the gene matches: 9. The CDR3 contains 15 residues.

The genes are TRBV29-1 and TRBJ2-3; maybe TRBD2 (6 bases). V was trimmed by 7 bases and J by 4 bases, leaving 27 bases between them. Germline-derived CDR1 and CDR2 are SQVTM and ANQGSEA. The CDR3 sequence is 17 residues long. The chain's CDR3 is CSAGSVSVLAGSDTQYF. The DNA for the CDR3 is TGCAGCGCCGGATCGGTTTCGGTACTAGCCGGTTCAGATACGCAGTATTTT.

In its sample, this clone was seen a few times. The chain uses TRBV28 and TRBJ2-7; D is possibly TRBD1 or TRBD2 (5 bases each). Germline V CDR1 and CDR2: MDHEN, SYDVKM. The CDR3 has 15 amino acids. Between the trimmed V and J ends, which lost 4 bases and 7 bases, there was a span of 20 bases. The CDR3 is CASSSRSGTGSEQYF. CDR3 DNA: TGTGCCAGCAGTTCCCGATCCGGGACCGGCTCGGAGCAGTACTTC.

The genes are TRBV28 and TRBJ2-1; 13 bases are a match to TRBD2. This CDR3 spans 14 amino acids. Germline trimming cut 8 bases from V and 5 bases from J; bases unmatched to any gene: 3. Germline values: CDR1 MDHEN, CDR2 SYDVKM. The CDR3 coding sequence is TGTGCCAGCCTGACTAGCGGGAGGAACAATGAGCAGTTCTTC. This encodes CASLTSGRNNEQFF.

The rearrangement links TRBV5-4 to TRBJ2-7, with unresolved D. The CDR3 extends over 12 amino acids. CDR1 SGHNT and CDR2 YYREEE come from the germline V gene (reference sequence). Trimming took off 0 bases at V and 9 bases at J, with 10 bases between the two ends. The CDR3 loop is CASSLAPLVQYF. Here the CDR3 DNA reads TGTGCCAGCAGCTTGGCCCCGCTGGTGCAGTACTTC.

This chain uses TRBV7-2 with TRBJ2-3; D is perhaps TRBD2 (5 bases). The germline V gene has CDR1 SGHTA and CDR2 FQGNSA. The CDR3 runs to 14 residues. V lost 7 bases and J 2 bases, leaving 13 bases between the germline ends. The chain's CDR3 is CASTPLELTDTQYF. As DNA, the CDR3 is TGTGCCAGCACGCCACTAGAGCTCACAGATACGCAGTATTTT.

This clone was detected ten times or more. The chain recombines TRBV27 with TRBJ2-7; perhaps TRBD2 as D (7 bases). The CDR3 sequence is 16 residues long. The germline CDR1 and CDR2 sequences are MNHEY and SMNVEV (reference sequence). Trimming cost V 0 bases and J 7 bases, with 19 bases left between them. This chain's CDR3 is CASSLSGGAGPGEQYF. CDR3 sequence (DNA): TGTGCCAGCAGTTTATCAGGGGGGGCAGGGCCTGGGGAGCAGTACTTC.

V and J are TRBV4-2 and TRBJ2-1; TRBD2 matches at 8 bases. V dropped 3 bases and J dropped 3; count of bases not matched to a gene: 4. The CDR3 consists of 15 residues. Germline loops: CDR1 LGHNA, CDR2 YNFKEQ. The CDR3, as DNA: TGTGCCAGCAGCCAGGGCGCGGGAGGCTACAATGAGCAGTTCTTC. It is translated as CASSQGAGGYNEQFF.

The CDR3 loop is CASSSRTGPSSYEQYF. In DNA, the CDR3 is TGTGCCAGTAGTTCACGGACAGGCCCCAGCTCCTACGAGCAGTACTTC. The gene calls are TRBV19 and TRBJ2-7; 7 bases are shared with TRBD1. The CDR3 extends over 16 amino acids. J gave up 0 bases and V 5 bases, and 10 bases lay outside the gene matches. CDR1 and CDR2 (germline): LNHDA, SQIVND (reference sequence).

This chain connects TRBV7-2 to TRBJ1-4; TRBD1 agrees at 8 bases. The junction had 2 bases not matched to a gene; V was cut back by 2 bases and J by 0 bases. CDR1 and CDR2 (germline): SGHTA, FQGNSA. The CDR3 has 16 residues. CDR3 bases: TGTGCCAGCAGCTTAAACAGGGGGGCAACTAATGAAAAACTGTTTTTT. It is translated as CASSLNRGATNEKLFF.

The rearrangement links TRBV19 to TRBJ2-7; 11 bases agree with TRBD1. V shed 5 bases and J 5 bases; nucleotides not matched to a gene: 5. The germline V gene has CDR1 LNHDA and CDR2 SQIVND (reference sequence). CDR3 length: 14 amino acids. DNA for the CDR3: TGTGCCAGTAGTGCCGGGACAGGGGGAGACGAGCAGTACTTC. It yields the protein CASSAGTGGDEQYF.